The 30 T cell receptor beta chains given below trace back to one sample, sequenced in a study of early T cells in non-severe SARS-CoV-2 infection. TCRdb redid the calling of the 5' RACE reads with MiXCR, one entry per CDR3 protein. This table has 25,000 to 30,000 distinct CDR3 sequences, approximately 5.4% appearing once. Sequenced material: whole blood. These receptors originate from an adult who was a healthcare worker with PCR-confirmed SARS-CoV-2 infection or an uninfected control (not recorded which).

This clonotype was counted a few times. This chain links TRBV25-1 with TRBJ2-7, with 7 bases fitting TRBD1. The CDR3 covers 14 residues. V was pared by 5 bases and J by 4 bases, with 8 bases of the junction left unmatched. The germline V gene encodes CDR1 MGHDK and CDR2 SYGVNS. The CDR3 reads CASSRGTALYEQYF. The CDR3 DNA reads as TGTGCCAGCAGTCGAGGGACAGCTTTGTACGAGCAGTACTTC.

This clonotype was seen at least ten times. This rearrangement joins TRBV12-3 or TRBV12-4 to TRBJ1-2; the D gene is possibly TRBD1 (6 bases). The ends were cut back, 1 base at V and 5 bases at J, with 17 bases in the middle. There are 16 residues in the CDR3. CDR3: CASSLDYAGARYGYTF. The CDR3 region has the DNA TGTGCCAGCAGTTTAGATTATGCAGGGGCTCGGTATGGCTACACCTTC.

J is TRBJ2-1 and V is TRBV6-2 or TRBV6-3; a weak D match, TRBD1 (6 bases). The V end lost 2 bases, the J end lost 4 bases, and 9 bases lay between the germline ends. The CDR3 is 14 residues long. CDR1 and CDR2 from the germline V gene are MNHEY and SVGEGT. Here the CDR3 reads CASSYGGRYNEQFF. The CDR3 DNA reads TGTGCCAGCAGTTACGGGGGCCGTTACAATGAGCAGTTCTTC.

Many counts were recorded for this clonotype. The gene calls are TRBV10-3 and TRBJ1-6; the D is unclear. CDR3 length: 16 residues. Trimming shortened V by 0 bases and J by 0 bases, and 6 bases separated the two germline ends. CDR1 is ENHRY and CDR2 is SYGVKD in the germline V gene. The CDR3, as DNA: TGTGCCATCAGTGAGTCCGGCAGCTCCTATAATTCACCCCTCCACTTT. Amino acid sequence: CAISESGSSYNSPLHF.

This clonotype appeared many times. The gene calls are TRBV7-7 and TRBJ2-7; TRBD2 aligns across 9 bases. The trim removed 5 bases at V and 7 bases at J, leaving 9 bases unmatched. The CDR3 has 14 amino acids. Germline CDR1 SSHAT, CDR2 FNYEAQ (reference sequence). The CDR3 is CASSATAGGGEQYF. In DNA, the CDR3 is TGTGCCAGCAGCGCCACAGCGGGAGGCGGAGAGCAGTACTTC.

This clonotype appeared many times. The chain recombines TRBV6-6 with TRBJ2-1; weak D call: TRBD1 (8 bases). The CDR3 consists of 17 residues. CDR1 and CDR2 from the germline V gene are MNHNY and SVGAGI (reference sequence). The V and J ends lost 0 bases and 3 bases respectively, with 15 bases between them. CDR3 protein: CASSYSSGTGLYNEQFF. The CDR3, as DNA: TGTGCCAGCAGTTACTCGAGCGGGACAGGCCTCTACAATGAGCAGTTCTTC.

This clonotype is medium-sized in the sample. This sequence joins TRBV5-7 and TRBJ2-1; 8 bases map to TRBD2. TRBV5-7 is an ORF, with its function uncertain. Germline trimming cut 1 base from V and 1 base from J; bases unmatched to any gene: 25. The CDR3 loop spans 23 amino acids. This CDR3 reads CASSLINGRALSPQHGSYNEQFF. In DNA form, the CDR3 reads TGTGCCAGCAGCTTGATCAACGGGAGGGCCCTCTCACCCCAGCATGGATCCTACAATGAGCAGTTCTTC.

This clonotype was counted only a few times. The rearrangement joins TRBV12-3 or TRBV12-4 to TRBJ1-1, with D tentatively TRBD1 (6 bases). V gave up 6 bases and J gave up 6 bases, with 20 bases separating them. The CDR3 consists of 15 residues. The CDR3 region is CASSSSGTIWAEAFF. CDR3 DNA: TGTGCCAGCAGCTCAAGCGGGACAATTTGGGCTGAAGCTTTCTTT.

This clonotype rates as medium-sized. The rearrangement uses TRBV7-9 and TRBJ2-1; no clear D. This CDR3 has 12 residues. CDR1 SEHNR and CDR2 FQNEAQ come from the germline V gene (reference sequence). Trimming took off 3 bases at V and 6 bases at J, with 6 bases between the two ends. CDR3 sequence reads: CASSLGINEQFF. CDR3 coding DNA: TGTGCCAGCAGCTTGGGGATCAATGAGCAGTTCTTC.

This clonotype appeared a few times. The chain employs TRBV6-2 or TRBV6-3 and TRBJ1-5; no firm D call. V was pared by 2 bases and J by 7 bases, with 9 bases between. Germline V gives CDR1 MNHEY, CDR2 SVGEGT. The CDR3 runs 13 residues. In DNA form, the CDR3 reads TGTGCCAGCAGTTACGGGGTGGACCAGCCCCAGCATTTT. Residues: CASSYGVDQPQHF.

This clonotype was picked up a small number of times. The chain is built from TRBV28 and TRBJ2-7, with a possible D match to TRBD2 (6 bases). The germline V gene encodes CDR1 MDHEN and CDR2 SYDVKM. V dropped 3 bases and J dropped 0 bases, with 15 bases sitting between them. This CDR3 has 16 amino acids. DNA for the CDR3: TGTGCCAGCAGTTTCCCCGGGACTGATAGCTCCTACGAGCAGTACTTC. It specifies CASSFPGTDSSYEQYF. Combining the CDR3 with reference TRBV28 and TRBJ2-7 gives the whole variable domain DVKVTQSSRYLVKRTGEKVFLECVQDMDHENMFWYRQDPGLGLRLIYFSYDVKMKEKGDIPEGYSVSREKKERFSLILESASTNQTSMYLCASSFPGTDSSYEQYFGPGTRLTVT.

This clonotype was seen at least ten times. The chain couples TRBV9 to TRBJ2-3; no clear D gene. The V end lost 2 bases, the J end lost 2 bases, and 12 bases lay between the germline ends. Germline lookup yields CDR1 SGDLS and CDR2 YYNGEE. The CDR3 length is 15 residues. In nucleotides, the CDR3 is TGTGCCAGCAGCGTGGGCCTATCTAACACAGATACGCAGTATTTT. Translation gives CASSVGLSNTDTQYF. The variable domain in full, completed from reference TRBV9 and TRBJ2-3, reads DSGVTQTPKHLITATGQRVTLRCSPRSGDLSVYWYQQSLDQGLQFLIQYYNGEERAKGNILERFSAQQFPDLHSELNLSSLELGDSALYFCASSVGLSNTDTQYFGPGTRLTVL.

The rearrangement uses TRBV30 and TRBJ2-7; D is perhaps TRBD2 (5 bases). The V and J ends lost 0 bases and 11 bases respectively, with 17 bases between them. This CDR3 comprises 13 residues. Germline-derived CDR1 and CDR2 are GTSNPN and SVGIG (reference sequence). The CDR3 sequence is CAWSVLGFEGKYF. CDR3 DNA: TGTGCCTGGAGTGTACTGGGCTTTGAGGGAAAGTACTTC.

This clonotype was detected many times. V and J are TRBV10-3 and TRBJ2-3; 12 bases are shared with TRBD2. Trimming took 3 bases from V and 0 from J; bases not matched to a gene: 1. CDR1 ENHRY and CDR2 SYGVKD come from the germline V gene. The CDR3 totals 16 residues. Here the CDR3 reads CAISEGLAGSTDTQYF. The CDR3 DNA is TGTGCCATCAGTGAAGGACTAGCGGGGAGCACAGATACGCAGTATTTT.

This sequence joins TRBV9 and TRBJ2-5; D ambiguous. The ends were cut back, 2 bases at V and 5 bases at J, with 13 bases in the middle. The CDR3 is made up of 14 amino acids. CDR1 SGDLS and CDR2 YYNGEE come from the germline V gene. The CDR3: CASSVTGGVETQYF. The CDR3 nucleotides read TGTGCCAGCAGCGTGACCGGCGGAGTCGAGACCCAGTACTTC.

This clonotype was counted at least ten times. The chain couples TRBV7-6 to TRBJ2-2; 9 positions match TRBD1. Trimming took 5 bases from V and 2 from J; bases not matched to a gene: 3. The CDR3 has 15 amino acids. Germline V lookup: CDR1 SGHVS, CDR2 FNYEAQ. The CDR3 bases are TGTGCCAGCAGCAGACAGGGGGTAAACACCGGGGAGCTGTTTTTT. Amino acid sequence: CASSRQGVNTGELFF.

This clonotype showed up just a few times. This chain joins TRBV7-2 and TRBJ1-5; D unclear. Looked up from germline, CDR1 is SGHTA and CDR2 is FQGNSA. The CDR3 is 13 residues long. V was pared by 2 bases and J by 5 bases, with 7 bases between. The CDR3: CASSLHIDQPQHF. Here the CDR3 DNA reads TGTGCCAGCAGCTTACATATAGATCAGCCCCAGCATTTT.

This clonotype was detected many times. The chain employs TRBV13 and TRBJ2-7; 12 positions match TRBD1. Trimming cost V 4 bases and J 4 bases; bases outside gene matches: 5. The germline CDR1 and CDR2 sequences are PRHDT and FYEKMQ (reference sequence). This CDR3 comprises 15 residues. CDR3 in DNA: TGTGCCAGCAGCTACGAGGGACAGGGGGCTTACGAGCAGTACTTC. The encoded protein is CASSYEGQGAYEQYF.

There are many counts of this clonotype. This sequence joins TRBV11-2 and TRBJ2-2; 7 bases line up with TRBD1. The germline V gene has CDR1 SGHAT and CDR2 FQNNGV. This CDR3 region has 16 residues. J was trimmed by 5 bases and V by 1 base; bases with no gene match: 7. The DNA of the CDR3 is TGTGCCAGCAGCTTAGTATTCGGCAGGGGGACCGGGGAGCTGTTTTTT. Translating it yields CASSLVFGRGTGELFF.

This clonotype has at least ten counts. The CDR3, as DNA: TGCAGCGTTCTAACATCGCCCTATGGCTACACCTTC. As protein: CSVLTSPYGYTF. The chain is built from TRBV29-1 and TRBJ1-2; D is undetermined. Trimming removed 5 bases at V and 4 bases at J, with 11 bases between. This CDR3 is 12 amino acids long. Germline V gives CDR1 SQVTM, CDR2 ANQGSEA.

This clonotype was detected a few times. The CDR3 DNA reads as TGTGCCAGCAGGCCAATCCGTGGGTCCTACGAGCAGTACTTC. Translated: CASRPIRGSYEQYF. The rearrangement joins TRBV7-8 to TRBJ2-7, with D hard to call. The CDR3 contains 14 residues. The germline V and J ends were trimmed by 6 bases and 1 base, with 13 bases remaining between them. CDR1 and CDR2 (germline): SGHVS, FQNEAQ.

This clonotype has at least ten counts. The chain is built from TRBV28 and TRBJ1-5; tentative D call: TRBD1 (5 bases). This CDR3 has 14 residues. CDR1 is MDHEN, CDR2 SYDVKM, per germline. The ends were cut back, 8 bases at V and 4 bases at J, with 15 bases in the middle. This chain's CDR3 is CASAQGVSNQPQHF. The CDR3 nucleotides are TGTGCCAGCGCTCAAGGGGTATCAAATCAGCCCCAGCATTTT.

Many counts were recorded for this clonotype. The J gene is TRBJ2-2, the V gene TRBV15; 7 bases agree with TRBD1. Trimming took 4 bases from V and 5 from J; bases not matched to a gene: 4. The CDR3 extends over 14 amino acids. The germline V gene encodes CDR1 LNHNV and CDR2 YYDKDF (reference sequence). In DNA, the CDR3 is TGTGCCACCAGCACCTACAGGGGTACCGGGGAGCTGTTTTTT. This sequence encodes CATSTYRGTGELFF. Combining the CDR3 with reference TRBV15 and TRBJ2-2 gives the whole variable domain DAMVIQNPRYQVTQFGKPVTLSCSQTLNHNVMYWYQQKSSQAPKLLFHYYDKDFNNEADTPDNFQSRRPNTSFCFLDIRSPGLGDTAMYLCATSTYRGTGELFFGEGSRLTVL.

This clonotype was counted ten times or more. This chain uses TRBV12-3 or TRBV12-4 with TRBJ1-5; unclear D gene. There are 12 residues in the CDR3. Trimming took off 5 bases at V and 3 bases at J, with 5 bases between the two ends. The CDR3, as DNA: TGTGCCAGCAGTCCGTCCAATCAGCCCCAGCATTTT. The encoded protein is CASSPSNQPQHF.

This clonotype was counted many times. This chain connects TRBV6-5 to TRBJ2-7; D unclear. The V and J ends lost 2 bases and 7 bases respectively, with 12 bases between them. Germline-derived CDR1 and CDR2 are MNHEY and SVGAGI. The CDR3 spans 13 residues. CDR3: CASSYGQAGEQYF. The CDR3 nucleotides are TGTGCCAGCAGTTACGGGCAGGCCGGGGAGCAGTACTTC.

The rearrangement uses TRBV7-9 and TRBJ1-3; a possible D gene is TRBD1 (5 bases). CDR1 is SEHNR, CDR2 FQNEAQ, per germline (reference sequence). With 4 bases removed from V and 4 bases from J, the gap between germline ends came to 8 bases. The CDR3 runs 13 residues. CDR3 in amino acids: CASSWTLGNTIYF. CDR3 nucleotides: TGTGCCAGCAGCTGGACATTAGGAAACACCATATATTTT.

This clonotype was counted between two and nine times. The chain recombines TRBV3-2 with TRBJ2-5; TRBD2, the table's D call, was not compared with the DNA. TRBV3-2 is a recognized pseudogene. The CDR3 contains 18 residues. The CDR3 sequence is CASSQDRGRNTHQETQYF. CDR3 nucleotide sequence: TGTGCCAGCAGCCAAGATCGGGGGAGGAACACCCACCAAGAGACCCAGTACTTC.

A few counts support this clonotype. The chain joins TRBV12-3 or TRBV12-4 to TRBJ1-2, with 11 bases matching TRBD1. This CDR3 is built from 15 residues. J gave up 4 bases and V 6 bases, and 7 bases lay outside the gene matches. CDR3 protein: CASSSGQGAAYGYTF. In nucleotides, the CDR3 is TGTGCCAGCAGCAGCGGACAGGGGGCGGCCTATGGCTACACCTTC.

A few counts support this clonotype. This rearrangement joins TRBV7-2 to TRBJ2-1; 8 positions match TRBD2. CDR1 and CDR2 (germline): SGHTA, FQGNSA. CDR3 size: 14 residues. V lost 2 bases to trimming and J lost 8 bases; unmatched junction nucleotides: 5. DNA for the CDR3: TGTGCCAGCAGCTTAAAAGCGGGAGTGGATGAGCAGTTCTTC. This sequence encodes CASSLKAGVDEQFF.

The chain joins TRBV4-3 to TRBJ1-4; TRBD1 agrees at 8 bases. The V segment lost 0 bases and the J segment 6 bases; nucleotides outside the gene matches: 3. This CDR3 comprises 15 residues. The germline gives CDR1 LGHNA, CDR2 YSLEER. For the CDR3, the DNA is TGCGCCAGCAGCCAAGATAACAGGGGGGATGAAAAACTGTTTTTT. Residues: CASSQDNRGDEKLFF.